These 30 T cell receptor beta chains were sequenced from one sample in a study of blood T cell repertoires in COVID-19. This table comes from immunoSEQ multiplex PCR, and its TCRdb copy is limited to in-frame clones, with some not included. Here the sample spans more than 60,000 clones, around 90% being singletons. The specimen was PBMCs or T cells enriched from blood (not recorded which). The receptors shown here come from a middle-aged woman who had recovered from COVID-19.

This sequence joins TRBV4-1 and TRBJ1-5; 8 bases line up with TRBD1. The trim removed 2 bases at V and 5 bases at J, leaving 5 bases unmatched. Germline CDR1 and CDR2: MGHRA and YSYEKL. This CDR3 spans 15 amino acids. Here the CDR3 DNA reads TGCGCCAGCAGCCAACAGGACAGGGCCCATCAGCCCCAGCATTTT. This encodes CASSQQDRAHQPQHF.

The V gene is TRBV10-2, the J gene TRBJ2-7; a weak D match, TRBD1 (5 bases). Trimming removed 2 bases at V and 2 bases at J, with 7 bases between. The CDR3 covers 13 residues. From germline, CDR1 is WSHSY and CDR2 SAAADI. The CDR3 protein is CASSEDSPYEQYF. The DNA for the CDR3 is TGCGCCAGCAGTGAGGACAGTCCCTACGAGCAGTACTTC.

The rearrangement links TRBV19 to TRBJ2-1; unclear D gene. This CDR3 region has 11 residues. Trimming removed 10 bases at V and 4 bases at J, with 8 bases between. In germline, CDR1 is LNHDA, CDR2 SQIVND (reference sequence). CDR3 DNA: TGTGCCACTAAGACTTACAATGAGCAGTTCTTC. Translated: CATKTYNEQFF.

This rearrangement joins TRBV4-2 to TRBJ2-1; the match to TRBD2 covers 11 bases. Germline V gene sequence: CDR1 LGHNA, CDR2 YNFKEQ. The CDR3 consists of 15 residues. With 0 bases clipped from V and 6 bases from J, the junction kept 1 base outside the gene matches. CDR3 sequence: CASSQDSGGANEQFF. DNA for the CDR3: TGTGCCAGCAGCCAAGATAGCGGGGGGGCCAATGAGCAGTTCTTC.

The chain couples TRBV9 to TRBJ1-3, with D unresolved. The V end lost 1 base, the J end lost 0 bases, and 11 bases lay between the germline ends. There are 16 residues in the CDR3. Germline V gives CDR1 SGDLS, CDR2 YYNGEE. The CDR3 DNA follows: TGTGCCAGCAGCGTATCTGATAGAGCCTCTGGAAACACCATATATTTT. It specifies CASSVSDRASGNTIYF.

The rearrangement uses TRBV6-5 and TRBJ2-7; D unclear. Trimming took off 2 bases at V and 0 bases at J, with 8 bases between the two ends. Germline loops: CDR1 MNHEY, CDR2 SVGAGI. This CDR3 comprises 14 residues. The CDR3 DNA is TGTGCCAGCAGTTACACGACAAGCTCCTACGAGCAGTACTTC. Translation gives CASSYTTSSYEQYF.

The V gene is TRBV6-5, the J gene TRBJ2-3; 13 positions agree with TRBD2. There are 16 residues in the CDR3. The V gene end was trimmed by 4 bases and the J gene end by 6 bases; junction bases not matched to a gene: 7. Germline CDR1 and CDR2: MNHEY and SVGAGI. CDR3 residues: CASSFGTSGVGDTQYF. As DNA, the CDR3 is TGTGCCAGCAGTTTCGGGACTAGCGGGGTAGGGGATACGCAGTATTTT.

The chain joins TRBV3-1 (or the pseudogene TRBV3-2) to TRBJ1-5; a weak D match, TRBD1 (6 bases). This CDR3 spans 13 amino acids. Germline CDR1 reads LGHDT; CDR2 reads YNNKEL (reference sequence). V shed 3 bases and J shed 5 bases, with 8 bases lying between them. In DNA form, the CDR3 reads TGTGCCAGCAGCCAGGGGGCTGATCAGCCCCAGCATTTT. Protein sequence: CASSQGADQPQHF.

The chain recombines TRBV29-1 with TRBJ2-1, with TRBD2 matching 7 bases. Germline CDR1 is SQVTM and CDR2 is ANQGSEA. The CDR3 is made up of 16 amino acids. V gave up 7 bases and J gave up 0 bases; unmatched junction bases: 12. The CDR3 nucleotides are TGCAGCGCTCGGAGGGCTAGCGGAAGCTCCTACAATGAGCAGTTCTTC. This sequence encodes CSARRASGSSYNEQFF.

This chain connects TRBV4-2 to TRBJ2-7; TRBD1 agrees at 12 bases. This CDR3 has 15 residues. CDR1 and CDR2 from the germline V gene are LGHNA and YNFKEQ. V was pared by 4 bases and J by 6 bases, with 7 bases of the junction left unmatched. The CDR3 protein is CASSPTGTGGFEQYF. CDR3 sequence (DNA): TGTGCCAGCAGCCCAACCGGGACAGGGGGCTTCGAGCAGTACTTC.

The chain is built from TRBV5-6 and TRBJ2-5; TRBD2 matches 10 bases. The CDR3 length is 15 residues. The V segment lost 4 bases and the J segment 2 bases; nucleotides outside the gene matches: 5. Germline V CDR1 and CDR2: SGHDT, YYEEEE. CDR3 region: CASSRGTSEQETQYF. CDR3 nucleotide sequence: TGTGCCAGCAGCCGCGGGACTAGCGAGCAAGAGACCCAGTACTTC.

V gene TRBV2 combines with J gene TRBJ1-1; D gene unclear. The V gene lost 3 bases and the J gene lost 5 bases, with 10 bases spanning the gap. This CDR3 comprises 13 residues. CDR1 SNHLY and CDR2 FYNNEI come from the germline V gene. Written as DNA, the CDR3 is TGTGCCAGCAGTGAGACGGCGAGGACTGAAGCTTTCTTT. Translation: CASSETARTEAFF.

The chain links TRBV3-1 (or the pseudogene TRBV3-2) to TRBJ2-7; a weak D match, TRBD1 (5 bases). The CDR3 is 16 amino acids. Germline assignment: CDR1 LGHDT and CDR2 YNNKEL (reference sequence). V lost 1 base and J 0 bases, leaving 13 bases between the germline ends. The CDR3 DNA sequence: TGTGCCAGCAGCCAAGTAAGGTACAGGAGCTCCTACGAGCAGTACTTC. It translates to CASSQVRYRSSYEQYF.

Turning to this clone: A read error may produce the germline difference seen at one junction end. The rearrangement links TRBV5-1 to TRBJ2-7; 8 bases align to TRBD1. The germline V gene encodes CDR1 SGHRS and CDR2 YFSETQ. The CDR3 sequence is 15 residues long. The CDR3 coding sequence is TGCGCCAGCAGCTTGGCCCCCCTACTTAGGACAGGGTTTGCCTTC. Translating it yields CASSLAPLLRTGFAF.

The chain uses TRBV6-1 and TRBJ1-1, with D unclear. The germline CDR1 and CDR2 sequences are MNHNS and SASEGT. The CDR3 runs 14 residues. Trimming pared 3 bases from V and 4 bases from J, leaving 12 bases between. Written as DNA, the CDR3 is TGTGCCAGCAGTGAGATACTGGAGGGCACTGAAGCTTTCTTT. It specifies CASSEILEGTEAFF.

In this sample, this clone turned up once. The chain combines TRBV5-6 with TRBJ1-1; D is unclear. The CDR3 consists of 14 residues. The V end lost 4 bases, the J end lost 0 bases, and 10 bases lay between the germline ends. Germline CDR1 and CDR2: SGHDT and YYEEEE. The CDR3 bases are TGTGCCAGCAGCCCCTCGGGTCTGAACACTGAAGCTTTCTTT. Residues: CASSPSGLNTEAFF.

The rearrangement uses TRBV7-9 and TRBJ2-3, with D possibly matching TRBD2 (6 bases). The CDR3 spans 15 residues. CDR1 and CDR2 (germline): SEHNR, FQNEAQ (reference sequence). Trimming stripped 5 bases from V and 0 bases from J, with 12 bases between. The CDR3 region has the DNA TGTGCCAGCAGCCCCCCTGGGAGGAGCACAGATACGCAGTATTTT. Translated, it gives CASSPPGRSTDTQYF.

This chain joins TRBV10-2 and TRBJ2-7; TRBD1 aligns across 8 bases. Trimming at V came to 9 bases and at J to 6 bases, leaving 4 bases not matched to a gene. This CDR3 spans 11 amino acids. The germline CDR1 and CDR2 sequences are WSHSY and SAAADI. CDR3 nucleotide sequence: TGCGCCAGTCAACAGGGGGTCGAGCAGTACTTC. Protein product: CASQQGVEQYF.

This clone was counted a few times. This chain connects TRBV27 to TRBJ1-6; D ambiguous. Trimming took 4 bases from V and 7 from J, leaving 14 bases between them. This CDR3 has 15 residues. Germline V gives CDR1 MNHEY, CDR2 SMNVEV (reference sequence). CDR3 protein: CASSSGGLRNSPLHF. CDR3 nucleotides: TGTGCCAGCAGTTCAGGTGGATTACGCAATTCACCCCTCCACTTT.

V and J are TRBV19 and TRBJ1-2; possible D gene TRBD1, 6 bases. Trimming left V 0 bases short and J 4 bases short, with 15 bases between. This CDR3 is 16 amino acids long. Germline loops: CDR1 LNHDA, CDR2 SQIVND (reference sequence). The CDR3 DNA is TGTGCCAGTAGTATAGACTCCGCCAGGGGTCTCTATGGCTACACCTTC. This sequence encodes CASSIDSARGLYGYTF.

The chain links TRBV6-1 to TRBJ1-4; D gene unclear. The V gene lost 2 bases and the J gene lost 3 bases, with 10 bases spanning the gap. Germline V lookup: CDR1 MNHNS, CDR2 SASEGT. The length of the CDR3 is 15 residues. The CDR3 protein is CASSESWESNEKLFF. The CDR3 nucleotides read TGTGCCAGCAGTGAATCGTGGGAGTCTAATGAAAAACTGTTTTTT.

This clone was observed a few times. The CDR3 reads CASSRDRGPTEAFF. In nucleotides, the CDR3 is TGTGCCAGCAGTCGGGACAGGGGGCCCACTGAAGCTTTCTTT. The chain is built from TRBV5-4 and TRBJ1-1; 12 bases line up with TRBD1. This CDR3 has 14 amino acids. J lost 4 bases, V lost 5 bases, and 3 bases had no gene match. Germline V gene lookup returns CDR1 SGHNT and CDR2 YYREEE (reference sequence).

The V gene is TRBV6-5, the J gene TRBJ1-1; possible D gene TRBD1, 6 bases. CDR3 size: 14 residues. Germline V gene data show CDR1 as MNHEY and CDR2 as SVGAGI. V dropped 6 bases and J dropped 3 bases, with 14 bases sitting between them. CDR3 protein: CASRPRGRDTEAFF. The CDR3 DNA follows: TGTGCCAGCAGGCCCAGGGGAAGAGACACTGAAGCTTTCTTT.

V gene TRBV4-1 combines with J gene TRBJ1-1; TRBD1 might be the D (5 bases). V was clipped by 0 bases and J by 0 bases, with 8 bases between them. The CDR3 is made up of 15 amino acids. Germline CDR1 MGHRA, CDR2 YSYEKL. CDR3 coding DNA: TGCGCCAGCAGCCAAGATGCAGGGATGAACACTGAAGCTTTCTTT. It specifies CASSQDAGMNTEAFF.

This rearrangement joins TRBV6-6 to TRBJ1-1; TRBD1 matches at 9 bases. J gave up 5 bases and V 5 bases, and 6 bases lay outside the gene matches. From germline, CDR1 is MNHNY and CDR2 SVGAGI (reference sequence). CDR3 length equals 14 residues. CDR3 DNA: TGTGCCAGCAGTGGGACAGGGAAGGGGACTGAAGCTTTCTTT. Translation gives CASSGTGKGTEAFF.

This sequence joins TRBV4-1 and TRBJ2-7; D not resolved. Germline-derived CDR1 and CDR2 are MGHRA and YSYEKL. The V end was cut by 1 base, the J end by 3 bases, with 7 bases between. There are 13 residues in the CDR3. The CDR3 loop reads CASSQVANYEQYF. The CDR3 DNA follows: TGCGCCAGCAGCCAAGTCGCTAACTACGAGCAGTACTTC.

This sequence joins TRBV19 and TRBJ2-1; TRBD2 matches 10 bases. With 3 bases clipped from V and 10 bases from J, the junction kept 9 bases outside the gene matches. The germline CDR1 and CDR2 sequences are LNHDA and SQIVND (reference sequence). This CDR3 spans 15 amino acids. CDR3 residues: CASSIASGGAGEQFF. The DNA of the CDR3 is TGTGCCAGTAGTATCGCCAGCGGGGGGGCTGGCGAGCAGTTCTTC.

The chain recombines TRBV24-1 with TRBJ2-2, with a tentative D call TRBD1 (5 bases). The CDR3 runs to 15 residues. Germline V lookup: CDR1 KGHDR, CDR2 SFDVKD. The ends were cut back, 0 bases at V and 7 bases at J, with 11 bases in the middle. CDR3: CATSDLGDSRGELFF. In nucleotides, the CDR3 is TGTGCCACCAGTGATTTGGGTGACAGTCGCGGGGAGCTGTTTTTT.

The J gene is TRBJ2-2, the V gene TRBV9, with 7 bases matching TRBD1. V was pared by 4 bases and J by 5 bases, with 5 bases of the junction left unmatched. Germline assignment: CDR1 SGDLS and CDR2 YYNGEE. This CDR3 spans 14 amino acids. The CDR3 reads CASSQRQGTGELFF. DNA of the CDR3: TGTGCCAGCAGCCAACGACAGGGAACCGGGGAGCTGTTTTTT.

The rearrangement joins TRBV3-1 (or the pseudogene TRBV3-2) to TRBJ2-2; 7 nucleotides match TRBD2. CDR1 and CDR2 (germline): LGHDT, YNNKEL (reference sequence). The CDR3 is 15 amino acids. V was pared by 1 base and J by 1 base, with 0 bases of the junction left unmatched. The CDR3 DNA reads TGTGCCAGCAGCCAAGGCGGGGGGAACACCGGGGAGCTGTTTTTT. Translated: CASSQGGGNTGELFF.